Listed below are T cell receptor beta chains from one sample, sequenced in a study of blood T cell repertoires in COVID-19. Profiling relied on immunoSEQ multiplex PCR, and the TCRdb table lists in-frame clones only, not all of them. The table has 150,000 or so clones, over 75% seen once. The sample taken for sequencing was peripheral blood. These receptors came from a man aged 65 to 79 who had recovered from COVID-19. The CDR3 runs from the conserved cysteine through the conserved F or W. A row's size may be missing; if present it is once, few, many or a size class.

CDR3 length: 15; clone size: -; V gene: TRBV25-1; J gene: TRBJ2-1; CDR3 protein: CASSTDSGRVNEQFF
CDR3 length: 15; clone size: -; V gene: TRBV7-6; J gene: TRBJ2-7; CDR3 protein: CASSLKPGSSYEQYF
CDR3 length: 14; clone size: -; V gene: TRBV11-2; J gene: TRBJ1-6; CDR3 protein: CASSLDRDYSPLHF
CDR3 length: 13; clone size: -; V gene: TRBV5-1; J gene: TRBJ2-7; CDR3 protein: CASRRSGKHEQYF
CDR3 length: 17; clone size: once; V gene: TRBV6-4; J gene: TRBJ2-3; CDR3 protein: CASSLGPSGSSIDTQYF
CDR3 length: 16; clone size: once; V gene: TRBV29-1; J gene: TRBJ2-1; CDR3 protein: CSAHGLAGGLYNEQFF
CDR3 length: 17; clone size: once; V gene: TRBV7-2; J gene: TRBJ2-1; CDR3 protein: CASSSKAGTSGYNEQFF
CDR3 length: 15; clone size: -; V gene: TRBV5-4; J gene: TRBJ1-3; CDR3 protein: CASSLDANSGNTIYF
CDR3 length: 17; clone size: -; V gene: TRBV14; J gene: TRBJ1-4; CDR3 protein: CASSQGMARSVNEKLFF
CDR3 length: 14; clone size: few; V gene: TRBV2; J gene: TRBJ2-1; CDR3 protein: CASSEGGQGDEQFF
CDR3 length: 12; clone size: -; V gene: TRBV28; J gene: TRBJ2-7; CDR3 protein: CASSLAGRNAYF
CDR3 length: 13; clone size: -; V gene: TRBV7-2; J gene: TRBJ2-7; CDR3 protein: CASSLGDSYEQYF
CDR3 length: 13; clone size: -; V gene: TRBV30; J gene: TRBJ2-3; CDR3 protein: CAWKSASTDTQYF
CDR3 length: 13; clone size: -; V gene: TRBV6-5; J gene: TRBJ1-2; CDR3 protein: CASSGDRNYGYTF
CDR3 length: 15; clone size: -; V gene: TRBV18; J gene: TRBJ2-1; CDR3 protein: CASSPPLAGDNEQFF
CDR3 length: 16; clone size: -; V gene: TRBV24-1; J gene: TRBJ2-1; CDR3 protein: CATSDWGTDSYNEQFF
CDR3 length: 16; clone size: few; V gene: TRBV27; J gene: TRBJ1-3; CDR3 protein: CANYRGLLISGNTIYF
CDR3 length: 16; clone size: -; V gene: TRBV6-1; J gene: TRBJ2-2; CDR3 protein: CASSELVGTNTGELFF
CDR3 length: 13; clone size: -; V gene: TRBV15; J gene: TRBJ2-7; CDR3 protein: CATSRGQGGEQYF
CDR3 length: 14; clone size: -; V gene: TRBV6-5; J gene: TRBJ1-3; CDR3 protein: CASSFSTGGNTIYF
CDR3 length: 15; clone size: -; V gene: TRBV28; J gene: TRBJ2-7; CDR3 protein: CASSFTGGKGYEQYF
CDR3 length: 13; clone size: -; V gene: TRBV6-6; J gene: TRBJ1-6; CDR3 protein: CASSYGENSPLHF
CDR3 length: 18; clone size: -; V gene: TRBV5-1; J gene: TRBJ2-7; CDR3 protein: CASSLAVASGSNVDEQYF
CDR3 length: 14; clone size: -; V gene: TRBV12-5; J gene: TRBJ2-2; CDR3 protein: CASGLQPNTGELFF
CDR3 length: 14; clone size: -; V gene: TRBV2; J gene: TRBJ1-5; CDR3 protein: CASSVRGDNQPQHF
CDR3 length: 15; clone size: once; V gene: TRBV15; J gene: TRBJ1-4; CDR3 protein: CATSREQGTNEKLFF
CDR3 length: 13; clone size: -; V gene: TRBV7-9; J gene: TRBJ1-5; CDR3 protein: CASSFPGANLQHF
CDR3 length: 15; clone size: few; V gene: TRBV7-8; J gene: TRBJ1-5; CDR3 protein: CASSLSETRNQPQHF
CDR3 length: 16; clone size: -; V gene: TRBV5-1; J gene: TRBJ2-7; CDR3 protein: CASSLDIGQGHYEQYF
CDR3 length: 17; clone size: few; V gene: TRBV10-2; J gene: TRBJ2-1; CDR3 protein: CASSESKSSAHYNEQFF
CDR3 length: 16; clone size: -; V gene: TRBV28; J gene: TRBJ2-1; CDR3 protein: CASSLQRTSGRNEQFF
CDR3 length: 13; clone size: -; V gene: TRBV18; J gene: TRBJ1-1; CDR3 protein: CASSPNRETEAFF
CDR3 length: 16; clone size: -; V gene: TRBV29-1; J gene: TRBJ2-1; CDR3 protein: CSGGAGGPSSYNEQFF
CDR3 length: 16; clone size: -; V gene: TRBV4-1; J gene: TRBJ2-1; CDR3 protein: CASSRGRTDRGGEQFF
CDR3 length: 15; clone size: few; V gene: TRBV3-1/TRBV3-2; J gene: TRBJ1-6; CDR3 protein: CASSPPGQGNSPLHF
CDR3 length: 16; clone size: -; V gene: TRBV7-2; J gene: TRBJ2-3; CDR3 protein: CASSLGVAEETDTQYF
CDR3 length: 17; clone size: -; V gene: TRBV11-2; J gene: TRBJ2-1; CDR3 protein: CASSYRRTGGTYNEQFF